This T cell receptor (beta chain) was recovered during a study of blood T cells in healthy people across ages. V lost 2 bases to trimming and J lost 8 bases, with 16 bases between them. The CDR3 runs 15 residues. Germline V CDR1 and CDR2: MNHEY, SVGAGI. For the second PCR, which ran for roughly 6 to 12 cycles, a sample-barcoded 5' primer and a J-beta primer mix were used. Each cDNA molecule was tagged by a template-switch adaptor that had 12 random nucleotides. MiXCR, run by TCRdb on the 5' RACE reads, gives a single entry per CDR3 protein. The sample includes just over 800,000 distinct CDR3 sequences, about 62% of them seen just once. Every sample gave at least 5.5 micrograms of total RNA when it was extracted.

The specimen sequenced was blood. The clonotype originates from a man younger than 40 in good health. This chain uses TRBV6-5 with TRBJ2-1; possibly TRBD2 for D (7 bases). CDR3 nucleotides: TGTGCCAGCAGTTACGGAGGGGGGGCCAGTTATGAGCAGTTCTTC. This translates into CASSYGGGASYEQFF.